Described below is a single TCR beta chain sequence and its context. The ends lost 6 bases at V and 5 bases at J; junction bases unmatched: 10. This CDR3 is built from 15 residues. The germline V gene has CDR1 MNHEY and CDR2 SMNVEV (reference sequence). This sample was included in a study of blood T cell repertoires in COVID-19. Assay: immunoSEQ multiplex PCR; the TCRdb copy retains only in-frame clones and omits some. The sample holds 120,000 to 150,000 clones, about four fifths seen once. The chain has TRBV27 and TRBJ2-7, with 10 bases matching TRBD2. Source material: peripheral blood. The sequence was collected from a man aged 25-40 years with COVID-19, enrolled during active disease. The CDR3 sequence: CASRVKPSGGHEQYF. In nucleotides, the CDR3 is TGTGCCAGCAGAGTAAAACCTAGCGGGGGACACGAGCAGTACTTC.